The sequence of this T cell receptor (beta chain) was determined in a study of early T cells in non-severe SARS-CoV-2 infection (dated by TCRdb to about 2021). For the wider study: Because TCR sequencing was done on bulk RNA from unsorted whole blood, the alpha and beta chains could not be paired. Broad study findings and their caveats: VDJdb matching was skewed toward anti-spike CD8 responses and likely underestimated virus-specific expansions by missing private and CD4 specificities.

A case-control design nested within a healthcare worker cohort in London, UK, was used, with weekly nasopharyngeal swab PCR tests and blood sampling performed. Healthcare workers were recruited between 23 and 31 March 2020, during the week of the UK lockdown, and were followed weekly for up to about 15 weeks. This clonotype was found a few times. Its specific antigen is unknown. Qualities for individual bases were not recorded, and no much larger clone is one base off. The CDR3 contains 17 residues, cysteine and phenylalanine counted. The DNA shown is the 51-base CDR3, in frame from base 1. Clipping removes 0 bases from V and 4 bases from J, with 10 as the unmatched junction base count. Via the germline V gene (reference sequence), CDR1 is MNHEY and CDR2 SMNVEV. Library preparation used 5' RACE. The run used a NextSeq 500. To correct for sequencing error and PCR bias, the TCR library protocol tagged individual cDNA molecules with unique molecular identifiers. Both TCR alpha and beta chains were sequenced, and tight co-correlation was observed between alpha and beta sequence abundances in each sample. The paper's processing steps were these. Decombinator V4 was used to annotate TCR sequences for V gene, J gene and CDR3. Expanded TCRs were defined as changing significantly between any two time points under a Poisson model with p below 0.0001. Abundances of TCRs were expressed as counts per million after normalisation to the total number of TCRs sequenced in each sample. TRAV1-2 paired with TRAJ12, TRAJ20 or TRAJ33 defined MAIT TCRs, while TRAV10 paired with TRAJ18 defined iNKT TCRs. VDJdb, accessed 1 November 2021, was searched for CMV, EBV and SARS-CoV-2 annotated TCRs, with TCRs annotated for multiple antigens excluded. The public reads were reanalyzed by TCRdb: fastp trimming at Q25, MiXCR alignment, in-frame beta chains only. Each entry is one CDR3 protein sequence, shown with its most common DNA and genes. TCRdb's processing, not the authors' own work, is the source of the V and J calls. The sample yields roughly 68,000 distinct CDR3 sequences; roughly 5% were counted once. The biggest ten clones account for just under 5% of the sample.

The chain employs TRBV27 and TRBJ2-7; TRBD1 aligns with 9 central bases. The receptor was isolated from an adult who was a healthcare worker with PCR-confirmed SARS-CoV-2 infection or an uninfected control (not recorded which). The sequenced material came from whole blood. At the DNA level, the sequence is TGTGCCAGCAGTTTATCCTTTCTGGGACAGGGAGCTTACGAGCAGTACTTC. This codes for CASSLSFLGQGAYEQYF.